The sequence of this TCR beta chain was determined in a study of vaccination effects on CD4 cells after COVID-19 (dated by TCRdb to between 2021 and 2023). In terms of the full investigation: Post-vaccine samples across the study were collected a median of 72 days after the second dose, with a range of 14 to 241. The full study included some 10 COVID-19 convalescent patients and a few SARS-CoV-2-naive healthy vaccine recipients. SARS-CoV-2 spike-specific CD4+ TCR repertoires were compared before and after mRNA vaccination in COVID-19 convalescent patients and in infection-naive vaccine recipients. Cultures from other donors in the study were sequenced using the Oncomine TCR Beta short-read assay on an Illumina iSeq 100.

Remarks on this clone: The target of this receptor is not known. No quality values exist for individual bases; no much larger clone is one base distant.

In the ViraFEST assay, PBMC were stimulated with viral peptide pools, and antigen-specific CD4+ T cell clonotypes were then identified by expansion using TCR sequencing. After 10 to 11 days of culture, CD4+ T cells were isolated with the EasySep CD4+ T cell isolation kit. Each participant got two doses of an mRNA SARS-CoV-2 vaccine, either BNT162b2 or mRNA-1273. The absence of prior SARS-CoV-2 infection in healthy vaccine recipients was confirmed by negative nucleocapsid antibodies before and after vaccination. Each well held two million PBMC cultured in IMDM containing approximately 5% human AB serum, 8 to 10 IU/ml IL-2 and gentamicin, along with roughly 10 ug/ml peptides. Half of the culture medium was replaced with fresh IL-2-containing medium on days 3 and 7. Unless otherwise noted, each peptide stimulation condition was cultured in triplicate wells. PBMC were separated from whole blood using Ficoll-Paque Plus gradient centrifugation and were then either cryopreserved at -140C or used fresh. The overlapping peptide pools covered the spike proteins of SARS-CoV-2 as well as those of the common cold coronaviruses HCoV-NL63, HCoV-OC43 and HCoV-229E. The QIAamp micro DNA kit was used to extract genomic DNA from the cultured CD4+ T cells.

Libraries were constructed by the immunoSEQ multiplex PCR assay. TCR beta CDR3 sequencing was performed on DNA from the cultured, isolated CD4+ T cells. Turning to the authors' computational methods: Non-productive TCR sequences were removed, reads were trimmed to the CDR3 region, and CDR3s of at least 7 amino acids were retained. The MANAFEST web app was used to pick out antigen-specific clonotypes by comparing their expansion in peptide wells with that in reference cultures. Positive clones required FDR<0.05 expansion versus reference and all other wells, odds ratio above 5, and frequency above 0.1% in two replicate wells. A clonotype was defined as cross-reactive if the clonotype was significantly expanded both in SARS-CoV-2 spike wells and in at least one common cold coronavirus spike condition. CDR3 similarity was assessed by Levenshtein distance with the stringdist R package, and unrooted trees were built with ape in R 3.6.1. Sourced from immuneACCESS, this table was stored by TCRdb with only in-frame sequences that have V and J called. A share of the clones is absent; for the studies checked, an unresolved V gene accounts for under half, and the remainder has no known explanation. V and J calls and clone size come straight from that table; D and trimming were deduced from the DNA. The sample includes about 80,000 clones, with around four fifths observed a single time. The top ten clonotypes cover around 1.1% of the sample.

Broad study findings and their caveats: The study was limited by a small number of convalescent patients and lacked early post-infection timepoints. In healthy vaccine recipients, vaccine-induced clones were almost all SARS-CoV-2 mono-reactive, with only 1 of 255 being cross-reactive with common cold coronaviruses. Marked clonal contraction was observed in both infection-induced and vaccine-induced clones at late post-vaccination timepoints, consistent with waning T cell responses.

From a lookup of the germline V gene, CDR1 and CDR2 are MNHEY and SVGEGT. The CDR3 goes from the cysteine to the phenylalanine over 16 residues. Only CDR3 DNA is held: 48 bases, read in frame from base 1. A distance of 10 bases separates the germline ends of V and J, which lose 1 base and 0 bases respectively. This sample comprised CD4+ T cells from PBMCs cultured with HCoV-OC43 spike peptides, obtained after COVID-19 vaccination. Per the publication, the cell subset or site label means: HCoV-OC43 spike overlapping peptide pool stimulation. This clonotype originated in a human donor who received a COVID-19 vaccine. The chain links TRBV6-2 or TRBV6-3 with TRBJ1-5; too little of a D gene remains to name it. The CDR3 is CASSYLSAYSNQPQHF. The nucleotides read TGTGCCAGCAGTTACTTATCGGCTTATAGCAATCAGCCCCAGCATTTT.